This passage covers 18 T cell receptor beta chains from one sample sequenced in a study of CD8 T cells in ankylosing spondylitis. Study-level results: Ankylosing spondylitis blood appeared to be characterized by a TCR beta motif of roughly eight highly homologous variants.

TCRdb itself ran the 5' RACE reads through MiXCR, one entry per CDR3 protein. The sample carries about 220,000 distinct CDR3 sequences, around 17% recorded once. These receptors have no known antigen. The sequencing input was blood, either unsorted or a sorted T cell fraction (not recorded which). The receptor set was obtained from a male donor with ankylosing spondylitis.

This clonotype was counted a few times. V is TRBV30 and J is TRBJ2-5; TRBD1 agrees at 7 bases. Germline V gene data show CDR1 as GTSNPN and CDR2 as SVGIG (reference sequence). After removal of 0 bases from V and 5 bases from J, the junction contained 3 bases not matched to a gene. The CDR3 consists of 13 residues. CDR3 nucleotides: TGTGCCTGGAGTGTACTGGACAGGGAGACCCAGTACTTC. This sequence encodes CAWSVLDRETQYF.

This clonotype has a handful of counts. This chain joins TRBV4-1 and TRBJ2-7; D is unclear. CDR1 is MGHRA, CDR2 YSYEKL, per germline. The CDR3 extends over 14 amino acids. Trimming cost V 3 bases and J 0 bases, with 9 bases left between them. The CDR3 DNA is TGCGCCAGCAGCCACTCCGTCGGCTCCTACGAGCAGTACTTC. It encodes CASSHSVGSYEQYF.

The chain is built from TRBV11-3 and TRBJ1-1, with D unresolved. The CDR3 spans 14 residues. V was pared by 5 bases and J by 1 base, with 11 bases between. CDR1 SGHNT and CDR2 YENEEA come from the germline V gene. The CDR3 sequence: CASSPNGPNTEAFF. The CDR3 DNA reads as TGTGCCAGCAGCCCCAACGGCCCGAACACTGAAGCTTTCTTT.

This clonotype was seen a handful of times. As DNA, the CDR3 is TGTGCCAGCAGCTTAACGGGACAGGGTCCTATGTCTATCGTCCACGAGCAGTACTTC. It is translated as CASSLTGQGPMSIVHEQYF. V usage is TRBV11-1 and J usage is TRBJ2-7; TRBD1 matches 9 bases. Germline CDR1 SGHAT, CDR2 FQDESV (reference sequence). The CDR3 spans 19 residues. J lost 5 bases, V lost 2 bases, and 19 bases had no gene match.

A few counts support this clonotype. The chain links TRBV11-2 to TRBJ2-7; TRBD1 agrees at 11 bases. The CDR3 runs 14 residues. V dropped 2 bases and J dropped 5; count of bases not matched to a gene: 2. Germline V CDR1 and CDR2: SGHAT, FQNNGV. The CDR3 loop is CASSLRTGGDEQYF. The CDR3, as DNA: TGTGCCAGCAGCTTAAGGACAGGGGGCGACGAGCAGTACTTC.

The chain uses TRBV19 and TRBJ1-5; 9 nucleotides align to TRBD1. The CDR3 is made up of 14 amino acids. V was clipped by 5 bases and J by 6 bases; unmatched bases: 5. CDR1 is LNHDA, CDR2 SQIVND, per germline (reference sequence). The CDR3 DNA is TGTGCCAGTAGTCCGGGACAGGGAAGTCAGCCCCAGCATTTT. It translates to CASSPGQGSQPQHF.

This chain uses TRBV20-1 with TRBJ2-7; D remains unclear. Germline V CDR1 and CDR2: DFQATT, SNEGSKA (reference sequence). Trimming cost V 3 bases and J 4 bases, with 10 bases left between them. The CDR3 has 12 residues. This CDR3 is CSARYGSYEQYF. The CDR3 DNA follows: TGCAGTGCTAGGTACGGTAGTTACGAGCAGTACTTC.

The chain couples TRBV24-1 to TRBJ2-1; D remains unclear. Germline loops: CDR1 KGHDR, CDR2 SFDVKD. V was shortened by 0 bases and J by 10 bases, with 9 bases between the two germline ends. The CDR3 totals 13 residues. The CDR3 bases are TGTGCCACCAGTGATTTGCACTGGGGAGAGCAGTTCTTC. Its protein product is CATSDLHWGEQFF.

V is TRBV27 and J is TRBJ2-1; 7 bases match TRBD2. This CDR3 has 15 residues. Per the germline V gene, CDR1 is MNHEY and CDR2 is SMNVEV (reference sequence). Trimming removed 2 bases from V and 7 bases from J; junction bases left unmatched: 8. This chain's CDR3 is CASSLGWRGTNEQFF. CDR3 coding DNA: TGTGCCAGCAGTTTAGGCTGGCGGGGGACTAATGAGCAGTTCTTC.

The V gene is TRBV9, the J gene TRBJ2-7; D is ambiguous. V dropped 0 bases and J dropped 0 bases, with 7 bases sitting between them. CDR1 and CDR2 (germline): SGDLS, YYNGEE. The CDR3 loop spans 14 amino acids. The CDR3 loop is CASSVDGFSYEQYF. The CDR3 nucleotides are TGTGCCAGCAGCGTAGACGGGTTCTCCTACGAGCAGTACTTC.

This clonotype appeared a few times. The chain couples TRBV29-1 to TRBJ1-1; perhaps TRBD1 as D (5 bases). The CDR3 has 12 amino acids. Trimming removed 4 bases from V and 7 bases from J, with 13 bases in between. Germline loops: CDR1 SQVTM, CDR2 ANQGSEA. CDR3 residues: CSVVTQEDEAFF. The DNA of the CDR3 is TGCAGCGTTGTAACACAGGAGGATGAAGCTTTCTTT.

The rearrangement uses TRBV27 and TRBJ2-7; tentative D call: TRBD1 (6 bases). The CDR3 is made up of 13 amino acids. The V and J ends lost 8 bases and 5 bases respectively, with 16 bases between them. CDR1 MNHEY and CDR2 SMNVEV come from the germline V gene (reference sequence). CDR3 DNA sequence: TGTGCCAGCTCTGGACAGTTCTGGGACGAGCAGTACTTC. Its translation is CASSGQFWDEQYF.

V gene TRBV6-5 combines with J gene TRBJ2-2, with D possibly being TRBD1 (6 bases). This CDR3 region has 16 residues. CDR1 MNHEY and CDR2 SVGAGI come from the germline V gene. With 2 bases removed from V and 6 bases from J, the gap between germline ends came to 16 bases. The chain's CDR3 is CASSYRQETIAGELFF. The CDR3 DNA follows: TGTGCCAGCAGTTACCGACAGGAAACTATCGCCGGGGAGCTGTTTTTT.

The chain uses TRBV7-9 and TRBJ2-2, with D possibly being TRBD2 (5 bases). V was trimmed by 3 bases and J by 1 base, leaving 12 bases between them. Looked up from germline, CDR1 is SEHNR and CDR2 is FQNEAQ (reference sequence). This CDR3 spans 16 amino acids. The CDR3 region is CASSLALGENTGELFF. The CDR3 DNA follows: TGTGCCAGCAGCTTGGCCCTCGGGGAGAACACCGGGGAGCTGTTTTTT.

This clonotype was seen repeatedly, ten times or more. This chain's CDR3 is CASSRIRQGKENEQFF. CDR3 nucleotides: TGCGCCAGCAGCCGGATAAGACAGGGGAAGGAGAATGAGCAGTTCTTC. This chain links TRBV4-1 with TRBJ2-1; 8 bases map to TRBD1. The CDR3 consists of 16 residues. Germline CDR1 is MGHRA and CDR2 is YSYEKL. V lost 4 bases and J lost 7; bases outside the gene matches: 12.

There are a few counts of this clonotype. The chain combines TRBV5-1 with TRBJ2-3; 8 bases align to TRBD2. V gave up 1 base and J gave up 2 bases; unmatched junction bases: 6. This CDR3 has 16 amino acids. Germline CDR1 reads SGHRS; CDR2 reads YFSETQ. The CDR3 DNA reads as TGCGCCAGCAGCTTGTGGAGCGGGGGTGACACAGATACGCAGTATTTT. Its translation: CASSLWSGGDTDTQYF.

This clonotype was detected only a few times. The chain has TRBV7-2 and TRBJ1-2; tentatively, D is TRBD1 (6 bases). Germline CDR1 is SGHTA and CDR2 is FQGNSA. The CDR3 consists of 16 residues. Trimming stripped 2 bases from V and 2 bases from J, with 15 bases between. The CDR3 DNA sequence: TGTGCCAGCAGCTTATTCCACGGACAGATCAACTATGGCTACACCTTC. Its protein is CASSLFHGQINYGYTF.

This sequence joins TRBV30 and TRBJ1-5; unclear D gene. The CDR3 is 13 residues long. Looked up from germline, CDR1 is GTSNPN and CDR2 is SVGIG (reference sequence). V was clipped by 2 bases and J by 0 bases, with 5 bases between them. The CDR3 sequence is CAWSIGSNQPQHF. CDR3 DNA sequence: TGTGCCTGGAGTATCGGTAGCAATCAGCCCCAGCATTTT.